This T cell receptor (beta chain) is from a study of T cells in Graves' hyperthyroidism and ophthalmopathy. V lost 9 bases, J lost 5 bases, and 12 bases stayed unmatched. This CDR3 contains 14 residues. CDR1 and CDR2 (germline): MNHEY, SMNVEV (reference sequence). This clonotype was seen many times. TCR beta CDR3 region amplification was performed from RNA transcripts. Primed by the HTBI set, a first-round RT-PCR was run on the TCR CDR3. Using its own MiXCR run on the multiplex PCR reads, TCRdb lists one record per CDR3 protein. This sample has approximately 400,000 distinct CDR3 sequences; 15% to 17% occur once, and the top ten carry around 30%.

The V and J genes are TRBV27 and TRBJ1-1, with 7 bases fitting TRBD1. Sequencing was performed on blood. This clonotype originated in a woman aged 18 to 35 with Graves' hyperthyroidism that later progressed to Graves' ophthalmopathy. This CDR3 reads CASGHRGGVTEAFF. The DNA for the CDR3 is TGTGCCAGTGGTCACAGGGGAGGGGTTACTGAAGCTTTCTTT.